These T cell receptor beta chains were read from a single sample in a study of cytomegalovirus exposure and HLA in healthy donors. Only in-frame clones appear in the TCRdb table, and some are missing; sequencing was by immunoSEQ multiplex PCR. The sample includes about 160,000 clones, roughly 89% of them seen just once. The sequenced sample was PBMCs. Receptor source: a woman under 40 in good health and CMV-seronegative. Both conserved end residues are part of each CDR3. D genes are given only for firm matches. Clone size is not always given. Where it is, it says once, few, many or a class for expanded clones.

size: once; V: TRBV11-2; D: TRBD1; J: TRBJ2-5; CDR3: CASSLTGRETQYF; DNA: TGTGCCAGCAGCTTGACAGGGAGAGAGACCCAGTACTTC
size: .; V: TRBV15; D: TRBD1; J: TRBJ2-1; CDR3: CATSREGQGYNEQFF; DNA: TGTGCCACCAGCAGAGAGGGACAGGGTTACAATGAGCAGTTCTTC
size: .; V: TRBV7-9; D: .; J: TRBJ1-2; CDR3: CASSLVPQGLPLYGYTF; DNA: TGTGCCAGCAGCTTAGTCCCACAGGGTCTACCTCTCTATGGCTACACCTTC
size: .; V: TRBV7-9; D: TRBD2; J: TRBJ2-3; CDR3: CASSLWGTSGRDTQYF; DNA: TGTGCCAGCAGCTTATGGGGGACTAGCGGGAGGGATACGCAGTATTTT
size: few; V: TRBV6-1; D: .; J: TRBJ1-1; CDR3: CASSGLRGTEAFF; DNA: TGTGCCAGCAGTGGTCTTAGAGGGACTGAAGCTTTCTTT
size: .; V: TRBV18; D: TRBD1; J: TRBJ2-1; CDR3: CASYRGINEQFF; DNA: TGTGCCAGCTACAGGGGCATCAATGAGCAGTTCTTC
size: .; V: TRBV5-1; D: .; J: TRBJ2-5; CDR3: CASSRRGETQYF; DNA: TGCGCCAGCAGCCGGCGGGGAGAGACCCAGTACTTC
size: .; V: TRBV7-9; D: .; J: TRBJ2-1; CDR3: CSSSPGRNEQFF; DNA: TGTTCCAGCAGCCCAGGGAGGAATGAGCAGTTCTTC
size: .; V: TRBV18; D: .; J: TRBJ2-7; CDR3: CASSPQQVSSYEQYF; DNA: TGTGCCAGCTCACCCCAACAGGTTAGCTCCTACGAGCAGTACTTC
size: .; V: TRBV5-6; D: .; J: TRBJ2-5; CDR3: CASIKRQQETQYF; DNA: TGTGCCAGCATCAAGCGACAGCAAGAGACCCAGTACTTC
size: once; V: TRBV19; D: TRBD1; J: TRBJ1-2; CDR3: CASSAGTGKIGYTF; DNA: TGTGCCAGTAGTGCCGGGACAGGGAAGATTGGCTACACCTTC
size: .; V: TRBV27; D: TRBD1; J: TRBJ1-2; CDR3: CASSPGTAFYYGYTF; DNA: TGTGCCAGCAGTCCGGGGACAGCCTTTTACTATGGCTACACCTTC
size: few; V: TRBV21-1; D: .; J: TRBJ1-1; CDR3: CASSKVGEDTEAFF; DNA: TGTGCCAGCAGCAAGGTCGGGGAGGACACTGAAGCTTTCTTT
size: .; V: TRBV15; D: .; J: TRBJ1-4; CDR3: CATSPIRTNEKLFF; DNA: TGTGCCACCAGCCCTATTCGCACTAATGAAAAACTGTTTTTT
size: .; V: TRBV7-7; D: .; J: TRBJ2-5; CDR3: CASSLDRKETQYF; DNA: TGTGCCAGCAGCTTAGACAGGAAAGAGACCCAGTACTTC
size: .; V: TRBV7-2; D: .; J: TRBJ2-3; CDR3: CASSSVRGGTQYF; DNA: TGTGCCAGCAGCTCGGTGAGGGGGGGTACGCAGTATTTT
size: .; V: TRBV5-4; D: .; J: TRBJ1-1; CDR3: CASSFGGRPVKGTEAFF; DNA: TGTGCCAGCAGCTTCGGAGGGAGGCCAGTAAAGGGCACTGAAGCTTTCTTT
size: .; V: TRBV5-5; D: .; J: TRBJ1-3; CDR3: CASSLGDSGNTIYF; DNA: TGTGCCAGCAGCTTGGGAGACTCTGGAAACACCATATATTTT
size: .; V: TRBV27; D: .; J: TRBJ1-6; CDR3: CASRPTDRPNSPLHF; DNA: TGTGCCAGCAGACCTACCGACAGACCCAATTCACCCCTCCACTTT
size: .; V: TRBV28; D: .; J: TRBJ2-5; CDR3: CASSVSWTQYF; DNA: TGTGCCAGCTCAGTTTCGTGGACCCAGTACTTC
size: .; V: TRBV5-6; D: TRBD2; J: TRBJ2-1; CDR3: CASRGGSGRWNEQFF; DNA: TGTGCCAGCCGGGGGGGTAGCGGGAGGTGGAATGAGCAGTTCTTC
size: .; V: TRBV6-7; D: .; J: TRBJ2-2; CDR3: CASSYLGGTNTGELFF; DNA: TGTGCCAGCAGTTACTTAGGCGGGACGAACACCGGGGAGCTGTTTTTT
size: .; V: TRBV30; D: .; J: TRBJ2-1; CDR3: CAWTMDKDEQFF; DNA: TGTGCCTGGACAATGGACAAGGATGAGCAGTTCTTC
size: .; V: TRBV5-1; D: TRBD1; J: TRBJ1-1; CDR3: CASSLRPGTVLSATEAFF; DNA: TGCGCCAGCAGCTTGAGACCCGGGACAGTACTTTCGGCCACTGAAGCTTTCTTT
size: .; V: TRBV6-1; D: TRBD2; J: TRBJ2-7; CDR3: CASSEPLAGGFHEQYF; DNA: TGTGCCAGCAGTGAACCGCTAGCGGGAGGTTTCCACGAGCAGTACTTC
size: once; V: TRBV7-8; D: TRBD2; J: TRBJ2-5; CDR3: CASSLVGTTEETQYF; DNA: TGTGCCAGCAGCTTAGTTGGGACTACAGAAGAGACCCAGTACTTC
size: .; V: TRBV29-1; D: .; J: TRBJ2-5; CDR3: CSAPGAGGETQYF; DNA: TGCAGCGCCCCCGGGGCTGGAGGGGAGACCCAGTACTTC
size: .; V: TRBV11-2; D: TRBD2; J: TRBJ2-7; CDR3: CASSQSPGLAGIYEQYF; DNA: TGTGCCAGCAGCCAATCCCCGGGACTAGCGGGCATCTACGAGCAGTACTTC
size: .; V: TRBV9; D: TRBD1; J: TRBJ1-2; CDR3: CASSVASGTGGYGYTF; DNA: TGTGCCAGCAGCGTAGCATCCGGGACAGGGGGCTATGGCTACACCTTC
size: .; V: TRBV6-4; D: .; J: TRBJ1-6; CDR3: CASSETDGPLHF; DNA: TGTGCCAGCAGTGAAACTGACGGGCCCCTCCACTTT
size: .; V: TRBV21-1; D: .; J: TRBJ2-3; CDR3: CASSKSRGTSGIRGRADTQYF; DNA: TGTGCCAGCAGCAAAAGTCGAGGGACTAGCGGGATCAGGGGCAGGGCAGATACGCAGTATTTT
size: .; V: TRBV2; D: .; J: TRBJ1-1; CDR3: CASTRFSGSNTEAFF; DNA: TGTGCCAGCACCCGTTTTTCGGGGTCGAACACTGAAGCTTTCTTT